This TCR beta chain appears in the sequencing data of a study of blood T cell repertoires in COVID-19. This clone was detected many times. Sequenced by immunoSEQ multiplex PCR; TCRdb stores in-frame clones only, minus some. The sample has 150,000 or so clones, under 90% seen once. The V gene's germline CDR1 is MGHRA and CDR2 YSYEKL. The CDR3 consists of 18 residues. The J segment lost 3 bases and the V segment lost 1 base, leaving 8 bases of the junction unmatched. J is TRBJ2-3 and V is TRBV4-1; 12 nucleotides align to TRBD2. This clonotype originated in a man in his 60s who had recovered from COVID-19. The specimen was PBMCs or T cells enriched from blood (not recorded which). CDR3 in amino acids: CASSQATSGGGRTDTQYF. Written as DNA, the CDR3 is TGCGCCAGCAGCCAAGCGACTAGCGGGGGAGGTAGGACAGATACGCAGTATTTT.